This passage covers 27 T cell receptor beta chains from one sample sequenced in a study of human T cells and chemical hapten exposure. From the RACE reads, TCRdb called clonotypes with MiXCR, one entry per CDR3 protein. The sample has 90,000 or so distinct CDR3 sequences; 10% to 13% are singletons. As for time point: patch test 1, 2 weeks after DPC sensitization. Stated treatment: therapeutic diphenylcyclopropenone sensitization with weekly scalp DPC. Specimen: whole blood, collected in connection with sensitization to the hapten diphenylcyclopropenone (DPC). All receptors derive from a man in his forties with alopecia areata. Some clones in this sample may be carry-over from other donors' samples.

This clonotype was counted only a few times. In DNA, the CDR3 is TGCAGCGTGTCCGTCCTAGCAACTAATGAAAAACTGTTTTTT. It encodes CSVSVLATNEKLFF. The chain uses TRBV29-1 and TRBJ1-4, with unresolved D. The CDR3 loop spans 14 amino acids. Trimming removed 6 bases from V and 0 bases from J, with 11 bases in between. Looked up from germline, CDR1 is SQVTM and CDR2 is ANQGSEA.

This clonotype appeared a few times. The V call is TRBV29-1, the J call TRBJ2-1; TRBD2 aligns across 11 bases. The V gene end was trimmed by 4 bases and the J gene end by 3 bases; junction bases not matched to a gene: 2. CDR3 size: 14 residues. Germline V gives CDR1 SQVTM, CDR2 ANQGSEA. The CDR3 bases are TGCAGCGTTGTGACTAGCGGGATCTACAATGAGCAGTTCTTC. It encodes CSVVTSGIYNEQFF.

This clonotype was seen a few times. J is TRBJ2-3 and V is TRBV28; D possibly corresponds to TRBD1 (6 bases). The germline V gene has CDR1 MDHEN and CDR2 SYDVKM. Deletions cut 7 bases from V and 2 bases from J, with 13 bases between. The CDR3 is 14 residues long. CDR3 loop: CASTPGTPTDTQYF. In nucleotides, the CDR3 is TGTGCCAGCACCCCCGGGACACCCACAGATACGCAGTATTTT.

This clonotype was observed a few times. The chain recombines TRBV29-1 with TRBJ2-7, with 8 bases that match TRBD2. Per the germline V gene, CDR1 is SQVTM and CDR2 is ANQGSEA. The CDR3 has 14 amino acids. J was trimmed by 4 bases and V by 4 bases; bases with no gene match: 9. CDR3 sequence (DNA): TGCAGCGTTGGTGTTCTAGCGGGTTGGTACGAGCAGTACTTC. It yields the protein CSVGVLAGWYEQYF.

V and J are TRBV12-3 or TRBV12-4 and TRBJ2-1; 8 nucleotides match TRBD1. The J segment lost 2 bases and the V segment lost 3 bases, leaving 3 bases of the junction unmatched. CDR3 length equals 15 residues. The CDR3 DNA is TGTGCCAGCAGTTTCGGACAGGGCACCTACAATGAGCAGTTCTTC. Translating it yields CASSFGQGTYNEQFF.

Ten or more counts support this clonotype. The chain has TRBV29-1 and TRBJ2-5; 8 bases line up with TRBD1. V gave up 8 bases and J gave up 4 bases; unmatched junction bases: 6. In germline, CDR1 is SQVTM, CDR2 ANQGSEA. CDR3 length: 12 amino acids. CDR3 DNA: TGCAGCACGCGGACAGGGACAGAGACCCAGTACTTC. This gives the protein CSTRTGTETQYF.

There are many counts of this clonotype. V is TRBV6-2 or TRBV6-3 and J is TRBJ1-5; 8 bases are shared with TRBD1. The length of the CDR3 is 14 residues. From germline, CDR1 is MNHEY and CDR2 SVGEGT. The trim removed 5 bases at V and 5 bases at J, leaving 5 bases unmatched. This CDR3 reads CASSQTGGHQPQHF. CDR3 DNA sequence: TGTGCCAGCAGTCAAACAGGGGGTCATCAGCCCCAGCATTTT.

The rearrangement links TRBV5-1 to TRBJ1-3, with 10 bases fitting TRBD1. Germline V lookup: CDR1 SGHRS, CDR2 YFSETQ. This CDR3 has 15 amino acids. Trimming cost V 4 bases and J 5 bases; bases outside gene matches: 6. The CDR3 DNA follows: TGCGCCAGCAGCCCGGGACAGGGGAGGCGAAACACCATATATTTT. Protein product: CASSPGQGRRNTIYF.

This clonotype was seen more than once but under ten times. A junction end diverges from the germline sequence, so it may reflect a read error. The genes are TRBV20-1 and TRBJ2-3, with TRBD2 matching 9 bases. CDR1 DFQATT and CDR2 SNEGSKA come from the germline V gene (reference sequence). The CDR3 is made up of 14 amino acids. The CDR3 region has the DNA TGCAGCGCTAAGGCGGGAGGGCCCCTCGATACGCAGTATTTT. Encoded protein: CSAKAGGPLDTQYF.

This clonotype has a count of ten or more. The chain carries TRBV5-1 and TRBJ2-5; 9 bases map to TRBD1. Germline values: CDR1 SGHRS, CDR2 YFSETQ. The V gene end was trimmed by 1 base and the J gene end by 4 bases; junction bases not matched to a gene: 2. This CDR3 region has 14 residues. The DNA for the CDR3 is TGCGCCAGCAGCTTGACAGGGGGCGCAGAGACCCAGTACTTC. Translation gives CASSLTGGAETQYF.

V and J are TRBV6-2 or TRBV6-3 and TRBJ2-6; D gene unclear. V dropped 8 bases and J dropped 2 bases, with 16 bases sitting between them. CDR3 length equals 16 residues. Germline loops: CDR1 MNHEY, CDR2 SVGEGT. The CDR3 protein is CASVSGSLTGANVLTF. CDR3 in DNA: TGTGCCAGCGTCAGTGGCTCTCTTACTGGGGCCAACGTCCTGACTTTC.

This clonotype occurred many times. V and J are TRBV25-1 and TRBJ1-2; D possibly corresponds to TRBD1 (6 bases). CDR1 and CDR2 (germline): MGHDK, SYGVNS. CDR3 length equals 13 residues. The V and J ends lost 2 bases and 9 bases respectively, with 13 bases between them. In DNA, the CDR3 is TGTGCCAGCAGTGAAGGGACAAGAATAAGCTACACCTTC. Translating it yields CASSEGTRISYTF.

This chain links TRBV7-2 with TRBJ2-1; D is undetermined. Germline assignment: CDR1 SGHTA and CDR2 FQGNSA. Trimming stripped 1 base from V and 4 bases from J, with 8 bases between. This CDR3 has 14 amino acids. CDR3 protein: CASSLGVLYNEQFF. CDR3 nucleotides: TGTGCCAGCAGCTTAGGGGTTTTGTACAATGAGCAGTTCTTC. Full variable domain (rest looked up from reference TRBV7-2 and TRBJ2-1): GAGVSQSPSNKVTEKGKDVELRCDPISGHTALYWYRQSLGQGLEFLIYFQGNSAPDKSGLPSDRFSAERTGGSVSTLTIQRTQQEDSAVYLCASSLGVLYNEQFFGPGTRLTVL.

J is TRBJ2-4 and V is TRBV11-2; TRBD2 matches at 11 bases. Per germline, CDR1 SGHAT and CDR2 FQNNGV. J gave up 5 bases and V 3 bases, and 3 bases lay outside the gene matches. The CDR3 loop spans 15 amino acids. CDR3 sequence reads: CASSFPGLAENIQYF. CDR3 DNA sequence: TGTGCCAGCAGCTTCCCGGGACTAGCGGAAAACATTCAGTACTTC.

This clonotype was detected only a few times. The chain joins TRBV7-8 to TRBJ2-7; a weak D match, TRBD1 (5 bases). The CDR3 has 14 residues. Germline V gene lookup returns CDR1 SGHVS and CDR2 FQNEAQ. Trimming removed 7 bases from V and 2 bases from J, with 15 bases in between. For the CDR3, the DNA is TGTGCCAGCAAGGTGACAAGGGGAACCTACGAGCAGTACGTC. Protein product: CASKVTRGTYEQYV.

The rearrangement uses TRBV29-1 and TRBJ2-7, with D possibly matching TRBD1 (6 bases). This CDR3 is 11 amino acids long. Germline CDR1 SQVTM, CDR2 ANQGSEA. Trimming took off 7 bases at V and 5 bases at J, with 12 bases between the two ends. CDR3 DNA: TGCAGCGCCTGGGACAAGAACGAGCAGTACGTC. This encodes CSAWDKNEQYV.

This clonotype was counted a few times. This chain uses TRBV6-5 with TRBJ2-3, with 9 bases identical to TRBD2. The CDR3 covers 17 residues. V shed 1 base, J shed 0 bases, and the junction held 5 bases outside the gene matches. Germline V lookup: CDR1 MNHEY, CDR2 SVGAGI. This CDR3 reads CASSYYPTSGSTDTQYF. CDR3 DNA sequence: TGTGCCAGCAGTTACTATCCGACTAGCGGTAGCACAGATACGCAGTATTTT.

There are a few counts of this clonotype. This chain uses TRBV20-1 with TRBJ2-1, with D possibly TRBD1 on 6 matching bases. The CDR3 has 16 amino acids. The ends were cut back, 6 bases at V and 3 bases at J, with 21 bases in the middle. Germline values: CDR1 DFQATT, CDR2 SNEGSKA (reference sequence). CDR3 region: CSAQGWGLGIYNEQFF. The CDR3 DNA sequence: TGCAGTGCCCAGGGGTGGGGCCTCGGGATCTACAATGAGCAGTTCTTC.

In its sample, this clonotype was seen many times. This sequence joins TRBV6-6 and TRBJ1-4; D remains unclear. The ends were cut back, 2 bases at V and 8 bases at J, with 12 bases in the middle. The CDR3 is made up of 14 amino acids. Germline V gene lookup returns CDR1 MNHNY and CDR2 SVGAGI (reference sequence). CDR3 bases: TGTGCCAGCAGTTACGGGCAGAGTTCAGAAAAACTGTTTTTT. Protein product: CASSYGQSSEKLFF.

V is TRBV7-2 and J is TRBJ2-1; 7 bases agree with TRBD2. In germline, CDR1 is SGHTA, CDR2 FQGNSA. The CDR3 sequence is 15 residues long. J was trimmed by 5 bases and V by 4 bases; bases with no gene match: 8. The CDR3 loop reads CASSYPEAGNNEQFF. In nucleotides, the CDR3 is TGTGCCAGCAGCTACCCTGAAGCGGGGAACAATGAGCAGTTCTTC. Filled out from reference TRBV7-2 and TRBJ2-1, the complete variable domain reads GAGVSQSPSNKVTEKGKDVELRCDPISGHTALYWYRQSLGQGLEFLIYFQGNSAPDKSGLPSDRFSAERTGGSVSTLTIQRTQQEDSAVYLCASSYPEAGNNEQFFGPGTRLTVL.

This clonotype was counted only a few times. One end of the junction is discordant with germline, which a read error may explain. The chain is built from TRBV19 and TRBJ2-1; 9 positions agree with TRBD2. The CDR3 loop spans 16 amino acids. The germline CDR1 and CDR2 sequences are LNHDA and SQIVND (reference sequence). In nucleotides, the CDR3 is TGTGCCAGTAGTATGCCAGGATCAAGGACTAGCGCTGGGTACGTCTTC. Protein sequence: CASSMPGSRTSAGYVF.

This sequence joins TRBV30 and TRBJ1-2; 8 bases line up with TRBD1. The germline V gene has CDR1 GTSNPN and CDR2 SVGIG (reference sequence). The CDR3 loop spans 17 amino acids. The ends lost 0 bases at V and 4 bases at J; junction bases unmatched: 13. The CDR3 region has the DNA TGTGCCTGGAGTGTAGCACCCGGACAGGGCGCCTCCTATGGCTACACCTTC. This encodes CAWSVAPGQGASYGYTF.

This clonotype was counted ten times or more. The V gene is TRBV20-1, the J gene TRBJ1-2, with 7 bases fitting TRBD1. Per germline, CDR1 DFQATT and CDR2 SNEGSKA (reference sequence). This CDR3 has 13 amino acids. The ends lost 7 bases at V and 3 bases at J; junction bases unmatched: 8. The CDR3 loop reads CSVRDSRDYGYTF. CDR3 DNA sequence: TGCAGTGTCCGGGACAGTAGGGACTATGGCTACACCTTC.

This chain uses TRBV13 with TRBJ2-3; 10 nucleotides align to TRBD2. CDR1 and CDR2 (germline): PRHDT, FYEKMQ (reference sequence). V gave up 1 base and J gave up 0 bases; unmatched junction bases: 1. This CDR3 has 16 residues. The CDR3 is CASSLETSGSTDTQYF. The CDR3 region has the DNA TGTGCCAGCAGCTTAGAGACTAGCGGGAGCACAGATACGCAGTATTTT.

This chain joins TRBV6-6 and TRBJ2-3; D is undetermined. V was shortened by 3 bases and J by 4 bases, with 11 bases between the two germline ends. The CDR3 spans 14 residues. CDR1 is MNHNY and CDR2 is SVGAGI in the germline V gene (reference sequence). CDR3 amino acids: CASSYTYFADTQYF. CDR3 nucleotides: TGTGCCAGCAGTTATACCTATTTTGCAGATACGCAGTATTTT.

This clonotype was detected a few times. The chain couples TRBV7-2 to TRBJ2-1; 7 bases are shared with TRBD1. J gave up 5 bases and V 1 base, and 5 bases lay outside the gene matches. Germline V gene sequence: CDR1 SGHTA, CDR2 FQGNSA. The CDR3 contains 15 residues. CDR3 amino acids: CASSLEGATHNEQFF. CDR3 DNA: TGTGCCAGCAGCTTAGAGGGGGCAACCCACAATGAGCAGTTCTTC. Using reference TRBV7-2 and TRBJ2-1 for the parts outside the CDR3, the full variable domain is GAGVSQSPSNKVTEKGKDVELRCDPISGHTALYWYRQSLGQGLEFLIYFQGNSAPDKSGLPSDRFSAERTGGSVSTLTIQRTQQEDSAVYLCASSLEGATHNEQFFGPGTRLTVL.

This clonotype came up a few times. The chain carries TRBV10-3 and TRBJ2-1; D gene uncertain. Trimming removed 0 bases at V and 0 bases at J, with 6 bases between. The CDR3 is 15 amino acids. The germline CDR1 and CDR2 sequences are ENHRY and SYGVKD. This chain's CDR3 is CAISESTDSYNEQFF. CDR3 nucleotide sequence: TGTGCCATCAGTGAGTCTACGGACTCCTACAATGAGCAGTTCTTC.